This TCR beta chain derives from a study of T-cell memory formation after mild COVID-19. Study results and caveats: SARS-CoV-2 specificity was not confirmed for second-wave clones peaking on day 37. From day 15 to 85, contracting clones were balanced between CD4 and CD8, whereas later expanders leaned toward CD4+.

Germline V CDR1 and CDR2: SGHRS, YFSETQ. Trimming shortened V by 4 bases and J by 7 bases, and 11 bases separated the two germline ends. The CDR3 has 13 residues. A word on this clonotype: Its antigen is still unknown.

TCRdb recomputed calls from the 5' RACE reads with MiXCR, one row per CDR3 protein. This table holds a few hundred thousand distinct CDR3 sequences, around 28% found once. This TCR was sampled from an adult woman who had mild COVID-19 (a few samples of this study predate the infection). Cell type and time point are not known. This chain links TRBV5-1 with TRBJ1-4; no definite D call. The specimen sequenced was PBMCs or a T cell subset sorted from them (not recorded which). The DNA for the CDR3 is TGCGCCAGCAGCCTCGGACTTGGTGAAAAACTGTTTTTT. Amino acid sequence: CASSLGLGEKLFF.